These T cell receptor beta chains were read from a single sample in a study of T cell clonotyping in hematopoietic cell transplantation. TCRdb's copy holds only in-frame clones and misses some; the assay was immunoSEQ multiplex PCR. The sample includes about 5,300 clones, roughly 29% seen only once; the top ten take roughly an eighth. The material sequenced was peripheral blood mononuclear cells, taken 180 days after allogeneic stem cell transplant. The receptors derive from a male patient aged 40-55 years who had an allogeneic stem cell transplant from an unrelated donor, so the T cells may come from the graft donor. Some clones in this sample may be carry-over from other donors' samples. The conserved cysteine and the conserved F or W are not part of the CDR3 here. D genes are given only for firm matches.

>TRBV5-6|TRBD2
ASSEDGLAGVETQY
>TRBV7-2|NA
ASSSSTGYTEAF
>TRBV30|NA
AWRTGNNSPLH
>TRBV7-2|NA
ASSQAGLRMNTEAF
>TRBV14|NA
ASSQFRVGGNTIY
>TRBV30|NA
AWSINHQPQH
>TRBV30|NA
AWSRQGGTDTQY
>TRBV30|NA
AWSIGAMRSGYEQY
>TRBV30|NA
AWSVSGGYGYT
>TRBV30|TRBD1
AWSQLRGQGYT
>TRBV5-6|TRBD1
ASSAGDREPYEQY
>TRBV27|NA
ASSPTVAGEQY
>TRBV9|NA
ASSVGTVSYEQY
>TRBV4-2|NA
ASSQDSWVDSNQPQH
>TRBV14|NA
ASSQVGGNYGYT
>TRBV30|NA
AWSLGDRSNTEAF
>TRBV25-1|NA
ASSERGHQETQY
>TRBV30|TRBD1
AWKDRASCEQY
>TRBV14|NA
ASSLGGEQY
>TRBV30|TRBD1
ACGQGTDTQY
>TRBV30|TRBD1
ACTGTAYGYT
>TRBV29-1|NA
SVEIGSGDGYT
>TRBV2|NA
ASSEQGGQPQH
>TRBV4-3|NA
ASSQGVGYEQY
>TRBV28|NA
ASSSGQPPYEQY
>TRBV25-1|NA
ASSEFGETPWANVLT
>TRBV25-1|TRBD1
ASSQGADNYGYT
>TRBV4-3|NA
ASSPEWAPTYEQY
>TRBV30|NA
AWSRGQDNSPLH
>TRBV4-3|NA
ASSQSSAGMNTEAF
>TRBV6-1|NA
ASSEAGAGGYT
>TRBV11-1|NA
ASSPRRVRETQY
>TRBV30|TRBD1
AWSEGASNQPQH
>TRBV30|NA
ARKDGGNSPLH
>TRBV14|TRBD1
ASSQFQQGIGYGYT
>TRBV6-5|TRBD1
ASSPRDRAHEQY
>TRBV30|NA
AWTTQTGTQPQH
>TRBV4-1|NA
ASSQDFRANNEQF
>TRBV25-1|TRBD1
ASSAGQGVPQH
>TRBV25-1|TRBD1
ASSPGQYSNQPQH
>TRBV7-6|TRBD2
ASSPGKRGIYNEQF
>TRBV30|NA
AWSASPSNVHT
>TRBV9|TRBD1
ASSRDSNQPQH
>TRBV6-5|TRBD1
ASSYSGQGAKSPLH